This TCR beta chain was documented in a study of shared T cell receptors in the human thymus. The germline V and J ends were trimmed by 0 bases and 2 bases, with 13 bases remaining between them. The CDR3 extends over 15 amino acids. Looked up from germline, CDR1 is SQVTM and CDR2 is ANQGSEA. The method was immunoSEQ multiplex PCR; TCRdb's version includes in-frame clones alone and lacks a portion of them. The sample comprises about 660,000 clones, 70% to 90% of which are singletons, and about 0.01% rests with the top ten. These sequences were also reported in another study, on human thymus T cells. That work states: Thymic and blood repertoires appeared to carry a bias in their V and J gene usage.

The V call is TRBV29-1, the J call TRBJ1-2; possible D gene TRBD1, 6 bases. This clonotype originated in a boy in the first two years of life with a congenital heart defect. The sample consisted of thymocytes. The DNA for the CDR3 is TGCAGCGTTGAAGACCGTCGGGACAAGAACTATGGCTACACCTTC. Translating it yields CSVEDRRDKNYGYTF.